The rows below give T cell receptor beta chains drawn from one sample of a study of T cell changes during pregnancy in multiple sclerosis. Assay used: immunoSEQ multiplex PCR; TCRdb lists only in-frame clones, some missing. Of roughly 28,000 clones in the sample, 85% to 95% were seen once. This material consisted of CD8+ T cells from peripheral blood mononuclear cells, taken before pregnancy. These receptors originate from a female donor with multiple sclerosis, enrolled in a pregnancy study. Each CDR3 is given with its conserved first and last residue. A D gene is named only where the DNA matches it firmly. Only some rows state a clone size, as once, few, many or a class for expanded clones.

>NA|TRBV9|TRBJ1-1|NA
CASSVGAEAFF
TGTGCCAGCAGCGTAGGCGCCGAAGCTTTCTTT
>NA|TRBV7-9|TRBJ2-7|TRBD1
CASSPGQAAYEQYF
TGTGCCAGCAGCCCGGGACAGGCGGCCTACGAGCAGTACTTC
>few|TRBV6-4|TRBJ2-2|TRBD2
CASSDSGTSNTGELFF
TGTGCCAGCAGTGACTCCGGGACTAGTAACACCGGGGAGCTGTTTTTT
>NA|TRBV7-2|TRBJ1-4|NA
CASSLDHLREKLFF
TGTGCCAGCAGCTTAGATCACTTGCGAGAAAAACTGTTTTTT
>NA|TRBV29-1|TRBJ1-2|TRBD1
CSVDAGTGTYGYTF
TGCAGCGTTGATGCCGGGACAGGGACCTATGGCTACACCTTC
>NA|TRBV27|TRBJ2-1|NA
CASSFSNSYNEQFF
TGTGCCAGCAGTTTTTCGAACTCATACAATGAGCAGTTCTTC
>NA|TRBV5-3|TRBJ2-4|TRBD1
CARSLTATGGEGAKNIQYF
TGTGCCAGAAGCTTGACCGCGACAGGGGGCGAAGGGGCCAAAAACATTCAGTACTTC
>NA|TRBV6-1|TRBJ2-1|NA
CASSEIVHEQFF
TGTGCCAGCAGTGAAATAGTCCATGAGCAGTTCTTC
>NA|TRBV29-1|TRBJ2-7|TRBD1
CSVTTGDSYEQYF
TGCAGCGTGACGACAGGGGACTCCTACGAGCAGTACTTC
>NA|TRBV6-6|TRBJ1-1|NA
CASSWGREGTEAFF
TGTGCCAGCAGTTGGGGCAGGGAGGGCACTGAAGCTTTCTTT
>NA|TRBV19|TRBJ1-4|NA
CASSRGGTTTNEKLFF
TGTGCCAGTAGTCGTGGGGGGACTACAACTAATGAAAAACTGTTTTTT
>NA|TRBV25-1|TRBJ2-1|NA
CASSAGYEQFF
TGTGCCAGCAGTGCAGGATATGAGCAGTTCTTC
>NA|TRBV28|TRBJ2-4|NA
CASSLGLIDIQYF
TGTGCCAGCAGTTTGGGGCTAATCGACATTCAGTACTTC
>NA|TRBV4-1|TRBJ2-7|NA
CASSQDKQGTSYEQYF
TGCGCCAGCAGCCAAGATAAGCAGGGTACTTCCTACGAGCAGTACTTC
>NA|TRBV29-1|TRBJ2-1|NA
CSVPVSSYNEQFF
TGCAGCGTCCCCGTTTCCTCCTACAATGAGCAGTTCTTC
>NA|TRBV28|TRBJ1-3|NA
CASSLVGNSGNTIYF
TGTGCCAGCAGTTTGGTCGGGAACTCTGGAAACACCATATATTTT
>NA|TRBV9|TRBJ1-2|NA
CASSQRTGEHYGYTF
TGTGCCAGCAGCCAGCGCACCGGGGAGCACTATGGCTACACCTTC
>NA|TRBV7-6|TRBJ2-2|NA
CASFQTPDAGELFF
TGTGCCTCTTTTCAGACACCCGACGCGGGGGAGCTGTTTTTT
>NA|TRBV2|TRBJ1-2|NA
CASSERGLANYGYTF
TGTGCCAGCAGTGAAAGAGGATTAGCTAACTATGGCTACACCTTC
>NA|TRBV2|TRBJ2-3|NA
CASSEAIGGGTDTQYF
TGTGCCAGCAGTGAAGCGATAGGGGGGGGCACAGATACGCAGTATTTT
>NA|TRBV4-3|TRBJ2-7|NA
CASSQYSGPYEQYF
TGCGCCAGCAGCCAATATTCAGGGCCATACGAGCAGTACTTC
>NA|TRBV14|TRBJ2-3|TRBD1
CASSQSQGILTDTQYF
TGTGCCAGCAGCCAATCACAGGGGATACTCACAGATACGCAGTATTTT
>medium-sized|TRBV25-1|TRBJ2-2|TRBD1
CASSHVTGSELTGELFF
TGTGCCAGCAGCCACGTGACAGGGTCGGAGTTAACCGGGGAGCTGTTTTTT
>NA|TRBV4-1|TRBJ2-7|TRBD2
CASSRSGAYEQYF
TGCGCCAGCAGCAGGAGCGGGGCCTACGAGCAGTACTTC
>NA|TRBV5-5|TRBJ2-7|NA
CASSEQNLSEQYF
TGTGCCAGCAGCGAGCAAAACCTGAGCGAGCAGTACTTC
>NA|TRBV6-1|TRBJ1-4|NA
CASSEATTDDNEKLFF
TGTGCCAGCAGTGAAGCGACGACAGATGATAATGAAAAACTGTTTTTT